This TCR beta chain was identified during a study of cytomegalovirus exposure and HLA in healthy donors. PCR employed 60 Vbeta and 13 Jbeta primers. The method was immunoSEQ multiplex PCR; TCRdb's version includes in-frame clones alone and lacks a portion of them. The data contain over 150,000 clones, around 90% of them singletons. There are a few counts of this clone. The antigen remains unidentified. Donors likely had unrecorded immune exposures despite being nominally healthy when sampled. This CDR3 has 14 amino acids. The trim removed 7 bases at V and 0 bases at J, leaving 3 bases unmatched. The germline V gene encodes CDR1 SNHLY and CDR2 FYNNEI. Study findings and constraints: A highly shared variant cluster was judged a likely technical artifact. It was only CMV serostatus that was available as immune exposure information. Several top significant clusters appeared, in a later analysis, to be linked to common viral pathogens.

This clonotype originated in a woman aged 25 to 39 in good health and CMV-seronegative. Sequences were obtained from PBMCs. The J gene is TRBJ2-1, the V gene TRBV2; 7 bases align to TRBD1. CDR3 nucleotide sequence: TGTGCCAGCAACCGGGACAGCTCCTACAATGAGCAGTTCTTC. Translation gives CASNRDSSYNEQFF. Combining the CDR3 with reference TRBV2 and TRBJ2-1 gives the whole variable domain EPEVTQTPSHQVTQMGQEVILRCVPISNHLYFYWYRQILGQKVEFLVSFYNNEISEKSEIFDDQFSVERPDGSNFTLKIRSTKLEDSAMYFCASNRDSSYNEQFFGPGTRLTVL.